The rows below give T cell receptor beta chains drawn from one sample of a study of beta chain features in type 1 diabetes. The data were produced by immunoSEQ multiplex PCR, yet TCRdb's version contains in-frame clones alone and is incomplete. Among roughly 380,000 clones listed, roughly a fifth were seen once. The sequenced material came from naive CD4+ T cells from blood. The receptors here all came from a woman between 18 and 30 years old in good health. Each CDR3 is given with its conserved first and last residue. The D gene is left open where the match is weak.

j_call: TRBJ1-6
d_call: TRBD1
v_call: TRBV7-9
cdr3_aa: CASSRTGANKAPLHF

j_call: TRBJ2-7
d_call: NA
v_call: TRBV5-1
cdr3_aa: CASSLFLVGPDSAYEQYF

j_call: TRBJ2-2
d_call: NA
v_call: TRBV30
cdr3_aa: CAWSRSAGELFF

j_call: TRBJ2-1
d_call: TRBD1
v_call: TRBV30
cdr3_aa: CAGQGADNEQFF

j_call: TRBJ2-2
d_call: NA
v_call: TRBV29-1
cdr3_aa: CSVHRGTGELFF

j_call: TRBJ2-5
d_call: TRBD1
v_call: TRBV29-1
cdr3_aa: CSSQDREETQYF

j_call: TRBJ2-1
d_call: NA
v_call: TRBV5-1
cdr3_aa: CASSLGAGYDTNEQFF

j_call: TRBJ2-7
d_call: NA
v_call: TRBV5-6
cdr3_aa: CASSLEQEQYF

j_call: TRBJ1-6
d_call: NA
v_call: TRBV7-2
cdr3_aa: CASSRSVWNSPLHF

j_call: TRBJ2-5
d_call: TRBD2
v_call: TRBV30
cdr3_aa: CAWSIAGGRQETQYF

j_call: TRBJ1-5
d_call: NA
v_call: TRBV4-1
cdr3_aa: CASSQGTLGQPQHF

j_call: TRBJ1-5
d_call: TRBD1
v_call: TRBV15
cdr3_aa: CATSRGTDQPQHF

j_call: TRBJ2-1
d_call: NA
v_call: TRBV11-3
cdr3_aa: CASSLRADVYNEQFF

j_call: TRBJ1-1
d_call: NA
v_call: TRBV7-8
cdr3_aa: CASSFTTGDTEAFF

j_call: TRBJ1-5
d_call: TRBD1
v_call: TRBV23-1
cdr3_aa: CASSHPGRGHDQPQHF

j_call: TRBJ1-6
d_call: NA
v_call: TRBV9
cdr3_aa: CASSVAPGVDNSPLHF

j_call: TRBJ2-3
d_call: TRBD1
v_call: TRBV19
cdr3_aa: CASSTPDRGRGMQADTQYF

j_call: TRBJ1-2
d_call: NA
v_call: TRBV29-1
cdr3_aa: CSVEDWRNYGYTF

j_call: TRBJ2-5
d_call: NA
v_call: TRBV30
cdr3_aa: CAWYKQGYQETQYF

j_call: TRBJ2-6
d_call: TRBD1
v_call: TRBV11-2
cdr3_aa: CASSLTGVYGANVLTF

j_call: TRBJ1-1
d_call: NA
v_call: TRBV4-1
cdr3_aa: CASSQPTRGTEAFF

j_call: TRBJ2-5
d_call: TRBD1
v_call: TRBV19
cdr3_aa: CASSPGTGEGETQYF

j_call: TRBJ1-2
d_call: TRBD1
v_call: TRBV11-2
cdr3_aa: CASSRQGDGYTF

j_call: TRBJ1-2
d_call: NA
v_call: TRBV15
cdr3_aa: CATSTYLGPANYGYTF

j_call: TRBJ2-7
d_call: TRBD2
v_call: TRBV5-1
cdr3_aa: CASSLDGGEQYF

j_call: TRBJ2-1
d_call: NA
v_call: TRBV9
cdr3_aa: CASSVRLNEHEQFF